The rows below give T cell receptor beta chains drawn from one sample of a study of response to subunit inactivated influenza vaccine. TCRdb analysed the RT-PCR reads with MiXCR anew, one entry per CDR3 protein. The table has about 160,000 distinct CDR3 sequences, roughly 11% seen once; the top ten hold around 12%. Sequenced material: non-naive T cells sorted from PBMCs, taken roughly 46 days after vaccination. These receptors all stem from a man in his fifties who received an inactivated influenza vaccine. Each CDR3 is given with its conserved first and last residue. A D gene is named only where the DNA matches it firmly. Some rows mark clone size as missing; the rest say once, few, many or name a class of expanded clone.

J gene: TRBJ1-5; clone size: .; D gene: .; V gene: TRBV28; CDR3 DNA: TGTGCCAGCAGACCCCAGGGCGGGGGATGGAATCAGCCCCAGCATTTT; CDR3 protein: CASRPQGGGWNQPQHF
J gene: TRBJ2-7; clone size: few; D gene: .; V gene: TRBV27; CDR3 DNA: TGTGCCAGCAGGATTCACCCGAGCTACGAGCAGTACTTC; CDR3 protein: CASRIHPSYEQYF
J gene: TRBJ2-4; clone size: many; D gene: .; V gene: TRBV4-3; CDR3 DNA: TGCGCCAGCAGCCAGAGAGACGGGGCGAACATTCAGTACTTC; CDR3 protein: CASSQRDGANIQYF
J gene: TRBJ1-5; clone size: many; D gene: TRBD1; V gene: TRBV4-1; CDR3 DNA: TGCGCCAGCAGCCCTTCACCGGGACAGTTAGCTGGTCAGCCCCAGCATTTT; CDR3 protein: CASSPSPGQLAGQPQHF
J gene: TRBJ2-7; clone size: medium-sized; D gene: .; V gene: TRBV10-2; CDR3 DNA: TGCGCCAGCAGTGCCGGGACGGCCGTCTACGAGCAGTACTTC; CDR3 protein: CASSAGTAVYEQYF
J gene: TRBJ1-1; clone size: few; D gene: .; V gene: TRBV11-2; CDR3 DNA: TGTGCCAGCAGCTTAAGAACAGGGTTCACTGAAGCTTTCTTT; CDR3 protein: CASSLRTGFTEAFF
J gene: TRBJ1-1; clone size: .; D gene: .; V gene: TRBV3-1; CDR3 DNA: TGTGCCAGCAGCTGGCCGCTGGGAACTGAAGCTTTCTTT; CDR3 protein: CASSWPLGTEAFF
J gene: TRBJ2-7; clone size: few; D gene: .; V gene: TRBV7-2; CDR3 DNA: TGTGCCAGCAGCCTCTTCTTTCACGAGCAGTACTTC; CDR3 protein: CASSLFFHEQYF
J gene: TRBJ2-1; clone size: few; D gene: TRBD2; V gene: TRBV7-9; CDR3 DNA: TGTGCCAGCAGCCCCCAGGGCGGGAGGGCCTATGAGCAGTTCTTC; CDR3 protein: CASSPQGGRAYEQFF
J gene: TRBJ2-2; clone size: .; D gene: .; V gene: TRBV2; CDR3 DNA: TGTGCCAGCCACCTAACTAGTGGGGGCACCGGGGAGCTGTTTTTT; CDR3 protein: CASHLTSGGTGELFF
J gene: TRBJ2-7; clone size: few; D gene: TRBD1; V gene: TRBV7-2; CDR3 DNA: TGTGCCAGCAGCCACGGGACAGGGCCCTACGAGCAGTACTTC; CDR3 protein: CASSHGTGPYEQYF
J gene: TRBJ2-5; clone size: many; D gene: .; V gene: TRBV4-3; CDR3 DNA: TGCGCCAGCAGCCCCAACTGGGGGGAGACCCAGTACTTC; CDR3 protein: CASSPNWGETQYF
J gene: TRBJ2-1; clone size: .; D gene: .; V gene: TRBV5-8; CDR3 DNA: TGTGCCAGCAGCTTGTTTAGCGGATATTACAATGAGCAGTTCTTC; CDR3 protein: CASSLFSGYYNEQFF
J gene: TRBJ1-5; clone size: .; D gene: .; V gene: TRBV12-3/TRBV12-4; CDR3 DNA: TGTGCCAGCAGTTTCCAGGGGTTGGATCAGCCCCAGCATTTT; CDR3 protein: CASSFQGLDQPQHF
J gene: TRBJ1-5; clone size: many; D gene: .; V gene: TRBV7-6; CDR3 DNA: TGTGCCAGCAGTTCAGGACAGCCCAATCAGCCCCAGCATTTT; CDR3 protein: CASSSGQPNQPQHF
J gene: TRBJ2-1; clone size: .; D gene: .; V gene: TRBV20-1; CDR3 DNA: TGCAGTGCTGGCCGGGACCCAGTTTACAATGAGCAGTTCTTC; CDR3 protein: CSAGRDPVYNEQFF
J gene: TRBJ2-3; clone size: many; D gene: TRBD1; V gene: TRBV24-1; CDR3 DNA: TGTGCCACCAGTGACACCGGCGACAGGGCTTATACAGATACGCAGTATTTT; CDR3 protein: CATSDTGDRAYTDTQYF
J gene: TRBJ2-1; clone size: many; D gene: TRBD2; V gene: TRBV2; CDR3 DNA: TGTGCCAGCAAGGGACTAGCGATCCGAATCTACAATGAGCAGTTCTTC; CDR3 protein: CASKGLAIRIYNEQFF
J gene: TRBJ2-5; clone size: .; D gene: .; V gene: TRBV6-2/TRBV6-3; CDR3 DNA: TGTGCCAGCAAAGCCCTGGGGGAGACCCAGTACTTC; CDR3 protein: CASKALGETQYF
J gene: TRBJ2-1; clone size: .; D gene: .; V gene: TRBV27; CDR3 DNA: TGTGCCAGCACGCCGCGGGCGGCCTACAATGAGCAGTTCTTC; CDR3 protein: CASTPRAAYNEQFF
J gene: TRBJ2-5; clone size: few; D gene: .; V gene: TRBV19; CDR3 DNA: TGTGCCAGTGGAACGACTAGCCAAGAGACCCAGTACTTC; CDR3 protein: CASGTTSQETQYF
J gene: TRBJ2-1; clone size: .; D gene: .; V gene: TRBV6-2/TRBV6-3; CDR3 DNA: TGTGCCAGCAGTCTCCAATTCCGGAATGAGCAGTTCTTC; CDR3 protein: CASSLQFRNEQFF
J gene: TRBJ2-2; clone size: .; D gene: .; V gene: TRBV5-1; CDR3 DNA: TGCGCCAGCAGTCCGGGACCGGGACAGGCCACCGGGAGGCGGGAGCTGTTTTTT; CDR3 protein: CASSPGPGQATGRRELFF
J gene: TRBJ1-5; clone size: many; D gene: TRBD1; V gene: TRBV7-6; CDR3 DNA: TGTGCCAGCAGCTTAGGTACAGGGGGCCCCCTGGATCAGCCCCAGCATTTT; CDR3 protein: CASSLGTGGPLDQPQHF
J gene: TRBJ2-7; clone size: few; D gene: TRBD2; V gene: TRBV6-2/TRBV6-3; CDR3 DNA: TGTGCCAGCAGCACAACCGGGACTAGCGGCTCCTACGAGCAGTACTTC; CDR3 protein: CASSTTGTSGSYEQYF
J gene: TRBJ1-4; clone size: many; D gene: .; V gene: TRBV6-5; CDR3 DNA: TGTGCCAGCAGTTCCAGTATTGCAACTAATGAAAAACTGTTTTTT; CDR3 protein: CASSSSIATNEKLFF
J gene: TRBJ2-1; clone size: few; D gene: .; V gene: TRBV7-9; CDR3 DNA: TGTGCCAGCAGCTTAGCTGGAGTCAATGAGCAGTTCTTC; CDR3 protein: CASSLAGVNEQFF
J gene: TRBJ2-5; clone size: many; D gene: .; V gene: TRBV12-5; CDR3 DNA: TGTGCTAGTGGTTTGGGCCACCCCGGTATGGGCGAGACCCAGTACTTC; CDR3 protein: CASGLGHPGMGETQYF
J gene: TRBJ1-2; clone size: many; D gene: TRBD1; V gene: TRBV12-3/TRBV12-4; CDR3 DNA: TGTGCCAGCAATGACAGGGGGACTGGCTACACCTTC; CDR3 protein: CASNDRGTGYTF
J gene: TRBJ1-5; clone size: .; D gene: .; V gene: TRBV7-2; CDR3 DNA: TGTGCCAGCAGCTTAGGAGTCGTTAGTCAGCCCCAGCATTTT; CDR3 protein: CASSLGVVSQPQHF
J gene: TRBJ2-3; clone size: .; D gene: .; V gene: TRBV6-5; CDR3 DNA: TGTGCCAGCAGTTACTCGTTTTCTGGGGGTCGGGCAGATACGCAGTATTTT; CDR3 protein: CASSYSFSGGRADTQYF
J gene: TRBJ1-6; clone size: many; D gene: .; V gene: TRBV12-3/TRBV12-4; CDR3 DNA: TGTGCCAGCAGTTCCGCTGGGGGGACGAATTCACCCCTCCACTTT; CDR3 protein: CASSSAGGTNSPLHF
J gene: TRBJ2-1; clone size: many; D gene: .; V gene: TRBV11-2; CDR3 DNA: TGTGCCAGCAGCTTAGTTTGGGGAAACAATGAGCAGTTCTTC; CDR3 protein: CASSLVWGNNEQFF
J gene: TRBJ2-1; clone size: .; D gene: TRBD2; V gene: TRBV20-1; CDR3 DNA: TGCAGTGCTAGACCAGTAGCGGGACCCTACAATGAGCAGTTCTTC; CDR3 protein: CSARPVAGPYNEQFF
J gene: TRBJ1-1; clone size: few; D gene: .; V gene: TRBV10-3; CDR3 DNA: TGTGCCATCAGTGATGGGGGGGGACAAGAAGCTTTCTTT; CDR3 protein: CAISDGGGQEAFF
J gene: TRBJ1-1; clone size: few; D gene: TRBD1; V gene: TRBV7-2; CDR3 DNA: TGTGCCAGCAGCACGTACCATGGGACAGAAGAAGCTTTCTTT; CDR3 protein: CASSTYHGTEEAFF
J gene: TRBJ2-1; clone size: .; D gene: TRBD2; V gene: TRBV20-1; CDR3 DNA: TGCAGTGCCCCGGGACTAGCGGATACCTACAATGAGCAGTTCTTC; CDR3 protein: CSAPGLADTYNEQFF
J gene: TRBJ2-6; clone size: .; D gene: .; V gene: TRBV12-3/TRBV12-4; CDR3 DNA: TGTGCCAGCACCCCTGAGGCTCACTCTGGGGCCAACGTCCTGACTTTC; CDR3 protein: CASTPEAHSGANVLTF
J gene: TRBJ1-2; clone size: few; D gene: .; V gene: TRBV6-5; CDR3 DNA: TGTGCCAGCAGTTCCCTTGGGGGGACCCCTATCCGCTACACCTTC; CDR3 protein: CASSSLGGTPIRYTF
J gene: TRBJ2-2; clone size: few; D gene: TRBD2; V gene: TRBV3-1; CDR3 DNA: TGTGCCAGCAGCGGGGCCCCTAGCGGGGAATCCGGGGAGCTGTTTTTT; CDR3 protein: CASSGAPSGESGELFF
J gene: TRBJ1-5; clone size: many; D gene: .; V gene: TRBV12-3/TRBV12-4; CDR3 DNA: TGTGCCAGCAGTCAGGGGTGGGAGCAGCCCCAGCATTTT; CDR3 protein: CASSQGWEQPQHF
J gene: TRBJ1-5; clone size: .; D gene: TRBD1; V gene: TRBV6-2/TRBV6-3; CDR3 DNA: TGTGCCAGCAGGTCCCCGGGACAGGGGGGGAATCAGCCCCAGCATTTT; CDR3 protein: CASRSPGQGGNQPQHF
J gene: TRBJ2-1; clone size: .; D gene: TRBD2; V gene: TRBV27; CDR3 DNA: TGTGCCAGCAGTTTACTGGGACTAGCACGAATCGCCTACAATGAGCAGTTCTTC; CDR3 protein: CASSLLGLARIAYNEQFF
J gene: TRBJ2-1; clone size: .; D gene: TRBD2; V gene: TRBV7-9; CDR3 DNA: TGTGCCAGCAGCCCCCGAGGTAGCGGGAGACCGCATGAGCAGTTCTTC; CDR3 protein: CASSPRGSGRPHEQFF
J gene: TRBJ1-4; clone size: .; D gene: TRBD1; V gene: TRBV12-3/TRBV12-4; CDR3 DNA: TGTGCCAGCAGCCCAAGGACAGGGGGTACTGAAAAACTGTTTTTT; CDR3 protein: CASSPRTGGTEKLFF
J gene: TRBJ2-5; clone size: few; D gene: TRBD2; V gene: TRBV4-2; CDR3 DNA: TGTGCCAGCAGCCCTTCTAGCGGCTCCCAAGAGACCCAGTACTTC; CDR3 protein: CASSPSSGSQETQYF
J gene: TRBJ2-3; clone size: few; D gene: .; V gene: TRBV9; CDR3 DNA: TGTGCCAGCAGCCTTCTGACAGGTGTCACAGATACGCAGTATTTT; CDR3 protein: CASSLLTGVTDTQYF
J gene: TRBJ1-1; clone size: few; D gene: .; V gene: TRBV6-1; CDR3 DNA: TGTGCCAGCAGGTCTACAGCGACAGGCTCCATGAACACTGAAGCTTTCTTT; CDR3 protein: CASRSTATGSMNTEAFF
J gene: TRBJ2-5; clone size: .; D gene: .; V gene: TRBV7-8; CDR3 DNA: TGTGCCAGCAGCTTAGCTGCTGGCCTCGCGATGGAGACCCAGTACTTC; CDR3 protein: CASSLAAGLAMETQYF
J gene: TRBJ2-4; clone size: once; D gene: .; V gene: TRBV6-2/TRBV6-3; CDR3 DNA: TGTGCCAGCGTTGACCCACCCCACATTCAGTACTTC; CDR3 protein: CASVDPPHIQYF
J gene: TRBJ2-2; clone size: .; D gene: TRBD1; V gene: TRBV6-7; CDR3 DNA: TGTGCCAGCCGGGACAGGGTGAGGACCGGGGAGCTGTTTTTT; CDR3 protein: CASRDRVRTGELFF
J gene: TRBJ2-3; clone size: .; D gene: .; V gene: TRBV15; CDR3 DNA: TGTGCCACCAGCAGAGTCCCGGTCACAGATACGCAGTATTTT; CDR3 protein: CATSRVPVTDTQYF
J gene: TRBJ2-2; clone size: .; D gene: .; V gene: TRBV28; CDR3 DNA: TGTGCCAGCAGTCTCGTACGACCAGCCGGGGAGCTGTTTTTT; CDR3 protein: CASSLVRPAGELFF
J gene: TRBJ2-1; clone size: few; D gene: TRBD1; V gene: TRBV11-3; CDR3 DNA: TGTGCCAGCAGCTTAGGTCGGGACAGTAGCTCCTACAATGAGCAGTTCTTC; CDR3 protein: CASSLGRDSSSYNEQFF
J gene: TRBJ2-6; clone size: few; D gene: .; V gene: TRBV12-3/TRBV12-4; CDR3 DNA: TGTGCCAGCACAAGTGGGGCTGACGGGGCCAACGTCCTGACTTTC; CDR3 protein: CASTSGADGANVLTF
J gene: TRBJ2-3; clone size: .; D gene: .; V gene: TRBV11-1; CDR3 DNA: TGTGCCAGCAGCTGGCGCCCTTCCGTTAGGCCAGGCTCGGCAGATACGCAGTATTTT; CDR3 protein: CASSWRPSVRPGSADTQYF
J gene: TRBJ1-1; clone size: .; D gene: .; V gene: TRBV7-8; CDR3 DNA: TGTGCCAGCAGAACCACGGGGGGGGGAAAGAACACTGAAGCTTTCTTT; CDR3 protein: CASRTTGGGKNTEAFF